The clone carrying this T cell receptor (beta chain) was counted ten times or more. This entry belongs to a study of T cell repertoires in cytomegalovirus infection. In the study overall: Matching HLA type and CMV infection were both indicated by public TCR beta signatures.

TCRdb itself ran the reads through MiXCR, one entry per CDR3 protein. The data show 740,000 or so distinct CDR3 sequences, 35% to 45% seen once. The V and J ends lost 4 bases and 0 bases respectively, with 6 bases between them. The V gene's germline CDR1 is SGHTA and CDR2 FQGNSA. There are 14 residues in the CDR3. The chain combines TRBV7-2 with TRBJ1-4; perhaps TRBD1 as D (6 bases). Sequencing was performed on PBMCs. The clonotype was recovered from a human donor in good health (CMV status not recorded). Some clones in this sample may be carry-over from other donors' samples. The CDR3 loop is CASSWDTTNEKLFF. The CDR3 DNA follows: TGTGCCAGCAGCTGGGACACAACTAATGAAAAACTGTTTTTT.